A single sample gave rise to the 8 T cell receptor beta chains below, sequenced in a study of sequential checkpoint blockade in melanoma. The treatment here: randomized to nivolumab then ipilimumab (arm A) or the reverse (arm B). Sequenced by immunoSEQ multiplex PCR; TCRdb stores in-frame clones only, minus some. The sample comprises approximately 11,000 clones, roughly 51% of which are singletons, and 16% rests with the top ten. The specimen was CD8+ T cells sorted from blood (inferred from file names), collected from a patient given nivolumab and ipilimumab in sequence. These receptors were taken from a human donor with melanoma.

Here the CDR3 DNA reads TGTGCCAGCAGTGGGGTCGGGAGGAAAGGTAATGAGCAGTTCTTC. Its protein is CASSGVGRKGNEQFF. The chain uses TRBV2 and TRBJ2-1, with TRBD2 matching over 7 bases. V gave up 4 bases and J gave up 7 bases; unmatched junction bases: 10. The CDR3 is made up of 15 amino acids. The germline gives CDR1 SNHLY, CDR2 FYNNEI.

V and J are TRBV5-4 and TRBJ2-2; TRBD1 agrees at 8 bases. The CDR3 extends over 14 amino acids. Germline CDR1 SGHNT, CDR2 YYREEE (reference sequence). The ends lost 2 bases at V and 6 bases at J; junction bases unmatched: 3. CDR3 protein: CASSFTQGAGELFF. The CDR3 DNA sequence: TGTGCCAGCAGCTTCACACAGGGGGCCGGGGAGCTGTTTTTT.

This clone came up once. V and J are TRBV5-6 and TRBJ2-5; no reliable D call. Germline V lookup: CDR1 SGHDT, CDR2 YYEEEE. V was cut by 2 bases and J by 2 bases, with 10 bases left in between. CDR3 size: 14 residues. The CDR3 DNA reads TGTGCCAGCAGCTTTTGGAGCGTTCAAGAGACCCAGTACTTC. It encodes CASSFWSVQETQYF.

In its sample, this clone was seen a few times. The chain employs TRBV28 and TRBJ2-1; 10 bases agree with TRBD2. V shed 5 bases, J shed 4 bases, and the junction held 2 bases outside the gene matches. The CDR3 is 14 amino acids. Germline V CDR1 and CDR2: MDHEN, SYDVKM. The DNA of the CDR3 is TGTGCCAGCAGTGGACTAGCGGATTACAATGAGCAGTTCTTC. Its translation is CASSGLADYNEQFF. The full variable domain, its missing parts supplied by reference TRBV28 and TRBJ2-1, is DVKVTQSSRYLVKRTGEKVFLECVQDMDHENMFWYRQDPGLGLRLIYFSYDVKMKEKGDIPEGYSVSREKKERFSLILESASTNQTSMYLCASSGLADYNEQFFGPGTRLTVL.

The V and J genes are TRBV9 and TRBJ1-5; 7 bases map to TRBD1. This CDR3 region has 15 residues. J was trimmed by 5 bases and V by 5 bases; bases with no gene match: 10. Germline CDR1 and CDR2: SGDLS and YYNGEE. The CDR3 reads CASSPGGTGYQPQHF. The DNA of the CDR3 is TGTGCCAGCAGTCCAGGGGGAACAGGGTATCAGCCCCAGCATTTT. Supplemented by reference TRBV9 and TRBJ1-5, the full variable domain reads DSGVTQTPKHLITATGQRVTLRCSPRSGDLSVYWYQQSLDQGLQFLIQYYNGEERAKGNILERFSAQQFPDLHSELNLSSLELGDSALYFCASSPGGTGYQPQHFGDGTRLSIL.

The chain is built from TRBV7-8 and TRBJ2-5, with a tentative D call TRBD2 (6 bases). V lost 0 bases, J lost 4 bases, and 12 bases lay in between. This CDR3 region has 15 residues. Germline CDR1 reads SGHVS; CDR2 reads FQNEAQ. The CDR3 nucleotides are TGTGCCAGCAGCTTAGCGACAGTGGGAGGAGAGACCCAGTACTTC. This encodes CASSLATVGGETQYF.

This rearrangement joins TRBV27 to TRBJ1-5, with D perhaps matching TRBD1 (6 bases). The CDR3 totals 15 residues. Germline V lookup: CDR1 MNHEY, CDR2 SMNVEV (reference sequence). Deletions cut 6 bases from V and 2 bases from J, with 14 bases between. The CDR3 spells CASSPLDRGNQPQHF. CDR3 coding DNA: TGTGCCAGCAGCCCCCTGGACAGAGGCAATCAGCCCCAGCATTTT.

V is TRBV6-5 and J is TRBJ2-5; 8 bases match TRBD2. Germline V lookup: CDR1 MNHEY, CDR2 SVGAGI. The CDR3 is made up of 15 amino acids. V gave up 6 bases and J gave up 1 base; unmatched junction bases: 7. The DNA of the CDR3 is TGTGCCAGCAGAAGGGCTAGCGGGTTCCAAGAGACCCAGTACTTC. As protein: CASRRASGFQETQYF.